These 5 T cell receptor beta chains were sequenced from one sample in a study of lymphopenia after photon versus proton radiotherapy (dated by TCRdb to about 2019). Library preparation used the immunoSEQ multiplex PCR assay. TCRdb mirrors the immuneACCESS table, restricted to in-frame sequences. Some clones are absent from its copies; in checked studies, under half trace to an unresolved V gene, and the reason for the others is unknown. This sample holds approximately 62,000 clones; approximately 84% were observed only once. The ten most abundant clones make up around 2% of the sample. The specimen comprised peripheral blood, sampled from a patient treated with proton-based radiotherapy. The origin of the receptors is a man aged 55 to 69 with pancreatic cancer.

The CDR3, as DNA: TGTGCCAGCAGCCTGGTCGGGGGGCCGTCTGGGGCCAACGTCCTGACTTTC. Translating it yields CASSLVGGPSGANVLTF. The chain uses TRBV7-2 and TRBJ2-6; D might be TRBD2 (7 bases). Looked up from germline, CDR1 is SGHTA and CDR2 is FQGNSA. The germline V and J ends were trimmed by 5 bases and 1 base, with 15 bases remaining between them. The CDR3 is 17 amino acids.

The chain has TRBV5-5 and TRBJ2-1; no reliable D call. The CDR3 has 13 amino acids. The germline V gene has CDR1 SGHKS and CDR2 YYEKEE (reference sequence). Trimming stripped 3 bases from V and 4 bases from J, with 8 bases between. CDR3 bases: TGTGCCAGCAGCTCAGAGGAATACAATGAGCAGTTCTTC. Translated, it gives CASSSEEYNEQFF.

This chain joins TRBV28 and TRBJ2-3, with D possibly matching TRBD2 (6 bases). Germline V CDR1 and CDR2: MDHEN, SYDVKM. V dropped 5 bases and J dropped 6 bases, with 18 bases sitting between them. The CDR3 is 15 residues long. CDR3 protein: CASSPPGLRWDTQYF. In DNA, the CDR3 is TGTGCCAGCAGTCCCCCGGGACTCCGCTGGGATACGCAGTATTTT.

The V call is TRBV7-6, the J call TRBJ2-1; 8 bases agree with TRBD2. In germline, CDR1 is SGHVS, CDR2 FNYEAQ. The CDR3 has 16 amino acids. With V trimmed by 5 bases and J by 6 bases, 12 bases remained unmatched. This CDR3 reads CASSNPLAVRGNEQFF. The CDR3 nucleotides are TGTGCCAGCAGCAACCCACTAGCGGTGAGGGGCAATGAGCAGTTCTTC.

V gene TRBV6-4 combines with J gene TRBJ2-1; perhaps TRBD2 as D (5 bases). Germline V lookup: CDR1 MRHNA, CDR2 SNTAGT. CDR3 length: 14 residues. V was shortened by 5 bases and J by 9 bases, with 17 bases between the two germline ends. The CDR3, as DNA: TGTGCCAGCAGTCCCAATTTAGGGAGCGCTGAGCAGTTCTTC. It specifies CASSPNLGSAEQFF.